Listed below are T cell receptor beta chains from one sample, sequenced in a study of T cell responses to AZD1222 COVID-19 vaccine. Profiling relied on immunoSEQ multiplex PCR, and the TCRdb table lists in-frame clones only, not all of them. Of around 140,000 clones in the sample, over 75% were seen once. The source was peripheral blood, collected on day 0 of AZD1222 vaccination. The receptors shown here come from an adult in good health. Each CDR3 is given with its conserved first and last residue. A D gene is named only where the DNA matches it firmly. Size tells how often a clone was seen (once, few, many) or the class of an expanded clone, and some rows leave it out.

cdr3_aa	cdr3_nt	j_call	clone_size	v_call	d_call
CASSVEREELAKNIQYF	TGTGCCAGCAGCGTAGAAAGAGAGGAGCTAGCCAAAAACATTCAGTACTTC	TRBJ2-4	.	TRBV9	.
CASSRRPQGTYGYTF	TGTGCCAGCAGCCGCCGTCCCCAAGGCACCTATGGCTACACCTTC	TRBJ1-2	.	TRBV14	.
CASRKSGGASTDTQYF	TGTGCCAGTAGAAAAAGCGGGGGAGCTAGCACAGATACGCAGTATTTT	TRBJ2-3	.	TRBV19	TRBD2
CASTNGRYEQYF	TGTGCCAGTACTAACGGGAGATACGAGCAGTACTTC	TRBJ2-7	.	TRBV19	.
CASSFLEGNTEAFF	TGTGCCAGCAGCTTCCTCGAGGGGAACACTGAAGCTTTCTTT	TRBJ1-1	.	TRBV5-5	.
CASSLQGTGVEQYF	TGTGCCAGCAGCCTCCAAGGGACAGGGGTCGAGCAGTACTTC	TRBJ2-7	.	TRBV28	TRBD1
CASSGVEGGALDTGELFF	TGTGCCAGCAGCGGCGTTGAAGGGGGGGCCTTGGACACCGGGGAGCTGTTTTTT	TRBJ2-2	.	TRBV2	.
CSVETGAGGNTIYF	TGCAGCGTTGAGACGGGGGCAGGTGGAAACACCATATATTTT	TRBJ1-3	.	TRBV29-1	.
CASSAGTLGKNIQYF	TGTGCCAGCAGCGCAGGGACCCTTGGCAAAAACATTCAGTACTTC	TRBJ2-4	.	TRBV9	.
CASSVSVNTEAFF	TGTGCCAGCAGTGTCTCGGTGAACACTGAAGCTTTCTTT	TRBJ1-1	.	TRBV6-4	.
CASADDYGNQPQHF	TGTGCCAGCGCCGACGATTATGGCAATCAGCCCCAGCATTTT	TRBJ1-5	.	TRBV2	.
CASRPARRGLDTQPQHF	TGTGCAAGTCGCCCCGCCCGCCGAGGTCTCGACACACAGCCCCAGCATTTT	TRBJ1-5	.	TRBV12-2	.
CASSFRRGTGANVLTF	TGTGCCAGCAGCTTTAGGAGGGGAACCGGGGCCAACGTCCTGACTTTC	TRBJ2-6	.	TRBV7-2	.
CASSPEPGPGSGANVLTF	TGTGCCAGCAGCCCCGAACCAGGGCCTGGGTCGGGGGCCAACGTCCTGACTTTC	TRBJ2-6	.	TRBV5-8	.
CASSFNAPVYEQYF	TGTGCCAGCAGTTTTAACGCGCCTGTCTACGAGCAGTACTTC	TRBJ2-7	.	TRBV2	.
CATSRLAQDTQYF	TGTGCCACCAGCAGACTAGCCCAAGATACGCAGTATTTT	TRBJ2-3	.	TRBV15	.
CASTPTGINTGELFF	TGTGCCAGCACTCCTACAGGGATCAACACCGGGGAGCTGTTTTTT	TRBJ2-2	once	TRBV6-5	.
CASSPDVTGELFF	TGTGCCAGCAGTCCGGACGTCACCGGGGAGCTGTTTTTT	TRBJ2-2	once	TRBV2	.
CSVPQGATEAFF	TGCAGCGTTCCACAGGGTGCCACTGAAGCTTTCTTT	TRBJ1-1	.	TRBV29-1	.
CASSPPNRVSYEQYF	TGTGCCAGCTCACCACCTAACAGGGTCTCCTACGAGCAGTACTTC	TRBJ2-7	.	TRBV18	.
CSARDGRTDTQYF	TGCAGCGCTCGGGACGGACGCACAGATACGCAGTATTTT	TRBJ2-3	.	TRBV29-1	.
CASSLAHFSGNTIYF	TGTGCCAGCAGCTTAGCTCATTTCTCTGGAAACACCATATATTTT	TRBJ1-3	.	TRBV7-2	.
CASSRLQTVNTEAFF	TGTGCCAGCAGCCGCCTACAGACGGTGAACACTGAAGCTTTCTTT	TRBJ1-1	.	TRBV14	.
CASSRVGTNEKLFF	TGTGCCAGCAGCAGGGTGGGAACTAATGAAAAACTGTTTTTT	TRBJ1-4	.	TRBV21-1	.
CASSVGLAANTGELFF	TGTGCCAGCAGCGTAGGACTAGCGGCCAACACCGGGGAGCTGTTTTTT	TRBJ2-2	.	TRBV9	TRBD2
CASSWGSYEQYF	TGTGCCAGCAGCTGGGGGAGCTACGAGCAGTACTTC	TRBJ2-7	.	TRBV25-1	.
CASSTRQGTGSFGTEAFF	TGTGCCAGCTCAACCCGTCAAGGGACAGGTTCGTTCGGGACTGAAGCTTTCTTT	TRBJ1-1	few	TRBV18	TRBD1
CASSQDSLSEAFF	TGTGCCAGCAGCCAAGATTCTTTGTCTGAAGCTTTCTTT	TRBJ1-1	.	TRBV14	.
CASLERGKPLAYNEQFF	TGTGCCAGCCTCGAGCGGGGGAAACCTCTCGCCTACAATGAGCAGTTCTTC	TRBJ2-1	.	TRBV28	TRBD2
CASRTGGSNQPQHF	TGTGCCAGCAGGACAGGGGGCAGCAATCAGCCCCAGCATTTT	TRBJ1-5	.	TRBV6-6	TRBD1
CASSPSRGGNSPLHF	TGTGCCAGCAGCCCCTCCCGGGGCGGGAATTCACCCCTCCACTTT	TRBJ1-6	.	TRBV3-1/TRBV3-2	.
CASSSDSINQPQHF	TGTGCCAGCAGCTCCGACTCTATCAATCAGCCCCAGCATTTT	TRBJ1-5	.	TRBV28	.
CASSTRGGPTGELFF	TGTGCCAGCAGTACCCGAGGGGGGCCTACCGGGGAGCTGTTTTTT	TRBJ2-2	.	TRBV28	.
CATSGNSPLHF	TGTGCCACTTCGGGTAATTCACCCCTCCACTTT	TRBJ1-6	.	TRBV28	.
CASSVAANTEAFF	TGTGCCAGCAGCGTAGCAGCGAACACTGAAGCTTTCTTT	TRBJ1-1	.	TRBV9	.
CASSLGEWTEAFF	TGTGCCAGCAGTTTGGGCGAGTGGACAGAGGCTTTCTTC	TRBJ2-1	.	TRBV12-3/TRBV12-4	.
CSARGVGYTF	TGCAGTGCTAGAGGGGTTGGCTACACCTTC	TRBJ1-2	.	TRBV20-1	.
CASSLGTDITYEQYF	TGTGCCAGCAGCTTGGGGACAGACATCACCTACGAGCAGTACTTC	TRBJ2-7	.	TRBV5-6	.
CASTDGLPSYNSPLHF	TGTGCCAGCACCGACGGATTACCCTCCTATAATTCACCCCTCCACTTT	TRBJ1-6	.	TRBV5-8	.
CASSLYLDLITPPNYGYTF	TGTGCCAGCAGCTTATATCTGGACCTAATCACCCCACCAAACTATGGCTACACCTTC	TRBJ1-2	.	TRBV7-2	.
CASSTITGGDGYTF	TGTGCCAGTAGTACGATAACAGGGGGCGATGGCTACACCTTC	TRBJ1-2	.	TRBV19	TRBD1
CASSGGTGSMGTGELFF	TGTGCCAGCAGCGGAGGGACAGGGTCCATGGGGACCGGGGAGCTGTTTTTT	TRBJ2-2	few	TRBV9	TRBD1
CASSDPRRGSYEQYF	TGTGCCAGCAGCGATCCGCGGAGGGGCTCCTACGAGCAGTACTTC	TRBJ2-7	.	TRBV2	.
CATSDPTGTLGNQPQHF	TGTGCCACCAGTGATCCTACCGGGACTTTGGGGAATCAGCCCCAGCATTTT	TRBJ1-5	.	TRBV24-1	.
CASSTALLAFF	TGTGCCAGCAGTACGGCCCTTTTAGCTTTCTTT	TRBJ1-1	.	TRBV6-5	.
CAWSPQENTEAFF	TGTGCCTGGAGCCCACAAGAGAACACTGAAGCTTTCTTT	TRBJ1-1	.	TRBV30	.
CASSIQGGGQPQHF	TGTGCCAGTAGTATACAGGGTGGGGGTCAGCCCCAGCATTTT	TRBJ1-5	few	TRBV19	.
CASSLRVNYGYTF	TGTGCCAGCAGCTTGAGAGTTAACTATGGCTACACCTTC	TRBJ1-2	.	TRBV5-6	.
CASSSAQISPRGETQYF	TGTGCCAGCAGTTCTGCCCAAATTTCGCCCAGGGGGGAGACCCAGTACTTC	TRBJ2-5	.	TRBV27	TRBD1
CAWNSHSNYGYTF	TGTGCCTGGAACAGCCACTCGAACTATGGCTACACCTTC	TRBJ1-2	once	TRBV30	.
CASSSPRPKGTGELFF	TGTGCCAGCAGCTCCCCTCGCCCCAAAGGGACCGGGGAGCTGTTTTTT	TRBJ2-2	.	TRBV6-2/TRBV6-3	.